Below, 31 T cell receptor beta chains from the same sample are listed, as sequenced in a study of blood T cells in healthy people across ages. A second PCR of roughly 7 to 11 cycles used a sample-barcoded 5' primer and a J-beta primer mix. In TCRdb, the 5' RACE reads were re-called with MiXCR into one record per CDR3 protein. Here the sample spans about 680,000 distinct CDR3 sequences, roughly 49% being singletons. The source material was blood. These receptors originate from a woman aged 55-70 years in good health.

This clonotype was observed a few times. The chain employs TRBV28 and TRBJ2-7, with no clear D. V was clipped by 8 bases and J by 2 bases, with 13 bases between them. The CDR3 sequence is 13 residues long. Germline-derived CDR1 and CDR2 are MDHEN and SYDVKM. The CDR3: CASSVRRTYEQYF. As DNA, the CDR3 is TGTGCCAGCTCCGTAAGACGTACCTACGAGCAGTACTTC.

This chain connects TRBV27 to TRBJ2-3; 9 bases fit TRBD1. This CDR3 spans 15 amino acids. The trim removed 5 bases at V and 1 base at J, leaving 4 bases unmatched. Germline CDR1 is MNHEY and CDR2 is SMNVEV (reference sequence). CDR3 sequence: CASSTRTGGTDTQYF. CDR3 nucleotide sequence: TGTGCCAGCAGTACCCGGACAGGGGGCACAGATACGCAGTATTTT.

This rearrangement joins TRBV11-2 to TRBJ2-7, with 8 bases matching TRBD2. J lost 4 bases, V lost 1 base, and 6 bases had no gene match. This CDR3 region has 15 residues. Per germline, CDR1 SGHAT and CDR2 FQNNGV. CDR3 bases: TGTGCCAGCAGCTTAGGGACTAGCCTCGGGTACGAGCAGTACTTC. It yields the protein CASSLGTSLGYEQYF. Drawing the rest from reference TRBV11-2 and TRBJ2-7, the complete variable domain is EAGVAQSPRYKIIEKRQSVAFWCNPISGHATLYWYQQILGQGPKLLIQFQNNGVVDDSQLPKDRFSAERLKGVDSTLKIQPAKLEDSAVYLCASSLGTSLGYEQYFGPGTRLTVT.

J is TRBJ1-2 and V is TRBV12-3 or TRBV12-4, with TRBD1 as a possible D gene (6 bases). This CDR3 has 13 amino acids. Trimming took off 3 bases at V and 8 bases at J, with 13 bases between the two ends. The chain's CDR3 is CASSLNRERGYTF. The CDR3 DNA sequence: TGTGCCAGCAGTTTGAACAGGGAACGAGGCTACACCTTC.

The chain combines TRBV28 with TRBJ2-1, with 9 positions matching TRBD2. The germline CDR1 and CDR2 sequences are MDHEN and SYDVKM. Trimming at V came to 7 bases and at J to 7 bases, leaving 11 bases not matched to a gene. The length of the CDR3 is 15 residues. CDR3 DNA: TGTGCCAGCACCCCGCCGGCGGGAGGGTTAAATGAGCAGTTCTTC. Encoded protein: CASTPPAGGLNEQFF. The variable domain in full, with the rest retrieved from reference TRBV28 and TRBJ2-1, is DVKVTQSSRYLVKRTGEKVFLECVQDMDHENMFWYRQDPGLGLRLIYFSYDVKMKEKGDIPEGYSVSREKKERFSLILESASTNQTSMYLCASTPPAGGLNEQFFGPGTRLTVL.

This clonotype appeared a few times. J is TRBJ2-1 and V is TRBV14; maybe TRBD2 (5 bases). The CDR3 contains 15 residues. Per germline, CDR1 SGHDN and CDR2 FVKESK. The V and J ends lost 2 bases and 5 bases respectively, with 13 bases between them. The DNA for the CDR3 is TGTGCCAGCAGCCAAACTAACGGGAACCACAATGAGCAGTTCTTC. Residues: CASSQTNGNHNEQFF.

About this clonotype: A junction end diverges from the germline sequence, so it may reflect a read error. V gene TRBV15 combines with J gene TRBJ2-5; D uncertain. The V gene's germline CDR1 is LNHNV and CDR2 YYDKDF (reference sequence). This CDR3 is built from 12 residues. CDR3: CDTSRVLETQYF. The CDR3 DNA reads TGTGACACCAGCAGAGTGCTGGAGACCCAGTACTTC. Supplemented by reference TRBV15 and TRBJ2-5, the full variable domain reads DAMVIQNPRYQVTQFGKPVTLSCSQTLNHNVMYWYQQKSSQAPKLLFHYYDKDFNNEADTPDNFQSRRPNTSFCFLDIRSPGLGDTAMYLCDTSRVLETQYFGPGTRLLVL.

The chain uses TRBV12-3 or TRBV12-4 and TRBJ2-6, with D tentatively TRBD1 (6 bases). This CDR3 has 17 amino acids. Trimming cost V 1 base and J 2 bases, with 12 bases left between them. The CDR3 region is CASSLDLGAAGANVLTF. The CDR3 DNA reads TGTGCCAGCAGTTTAGATCTGGGGGCAGCTGGGGCCAACGTCCTGACTTTC.

This clonotype was observed a handful of times. This rearrangement joins TRBV9 to TRBJ1-2; no clear D. This CDR3 contains 12 residues. Between the trimmed V and J ends, which lost 3 bases and 5 bases, there was a span of 8 bases. Germline CDR1 reads SGDLS; CDR2 reads YYNGEE. CDR3 DNA sequence: TGTGCCAGCAGCGATCGCTCTTATGGCTACACCTTC. Translation gives CASSDRSYGYTF.

The chain couples TRBV18 to TRBJ1-1; possible D gene TRBD1, 5 bases. The CDR3 length is 15 residues. The germline gives CDR1 KGHSH, CDR2 LQKENI. V lost 3 bases and J lost 0, with 11 bases in between. The CDR3 region is CASSPLGTLNTEAFF. The CDR3 DNA reads as TGTGCCAGCTCACCTCTCGGGACCCTGAACACTGAAGCTTTCTTT.

The table lists this clonotype with a few counts. This chain uses TRBV20-1 with TRBJ2-7, with a tentative D call TRBD2 (6 bases). The germline V gene has CDR1 DFQATT and CDR2 SNEGSKA (reference sequence). V shed 6 bases and J shed 3 bases, with 18 bases lying between them. The CDR3 has 14 amino acids. CDR3 DNA: TGCAGTGCCCATGGAGGGGCTGAGGTCTACGAGCAGTACTTC. It yields the protein CSAHGGAEVYEQYF.

The table lists this clonotype with a count of one. The chain combines TRBV6-2 or TRBV6-3 with TRBJ2-1; 14 bases agree with TRBD2. The CDR3 spans 17 residues. Trimming removed 5 bases from V and 1 base from J; junction bases left unmatched: 4. The V gene's germline CDR1 is MNHEY and CDR2 SVGEGT. In DNA form, the CDR3 reads TGTGCCAGCAGTGCCCGACTAGCGGGAGGGTCCTACAATGAGCAGTTCTTC. Translated, it gives CASSARLAGGSYNEQFF.

This rearrangement joins TRBV28 to TRBJ1-1, with D hard to call. The CDR3 loop spans 12 amino acids. V gave up 3 bases and J gave up 3 bases, with 5 bases separating them. CDR1 is MDHEN, CDR2 SYDVKM, per germline. In nucleotides, the CDR3 is TGTGCCAGCAGTTTGATGGACACTGAAGCTTTCTTT. It yields the protein CASSLMDTEAFF.

This clonotype was counted a few times. J is TRBJ1-2 and V is TRBV25-1; 9 bases agree with TRBD1. The J segment lost 3 bases and the V segment lost 3 bases, leaving 2 bases of the junction unmatched. In germline, CDR1 is MGHDK, CDR2 SYGVNS. The CDR3 is 14 amino acids. This CDR3 is CASSEDRGHYGYTF. CDR3 in DNA: TGTGCCAGCAGTGAGGACAGGGGTCACTATGGCTACACCTTC.

The chain employs TRBV6-5 and TRBJ2-7; D is ambiguous. The V gene's germline CDR1 is MNHEY and CDR2 SVGAGI. V shed 5 bases and J shed 5 bases, with 7 bases lying between them. The CDR3 loop spans 11 amino acids. The CDR3 DNA follows: TGTGCCAGCAGTCGCCTAGACGAGCAGTACTTC. This translates into CASSRLDEQYF.

This chain joins TRBV2 and TRBJ2-3, with 14 bases that match TRBD2. The CDR3 loop spans 18 amino acids. The germline gives CDR1 SNHLY, CDR2 FYNNEI. V was clipped by 6 bases and J by 0 bases; unmatched bases: 8. Written as DNA, the CDR3 is TGTGCCAGCAGGACTAGCGGGAGGGCCCTCAGTAGCACAGATACGCAGTATTTT. It is translated as CASRTSGRALSSTDTQYF.

This chain uses TRBV20-1 with TRBJ2-5, with D possibly being TRBD1 (6 bases). This CDR3 contains 16 residues. Trimming removed 4 bases from V and 1 base from J, with 19 bases in between. The germline V gene has CDR1 DFQATT and CDR2 SNEGSKA (reference sequence). The DNA of the CDR3 is TGCAGTGCTATATCCGAAACGAGACAGGCCCAAGAGACCCAGTACTTC. It encodes CSAISETRQAQETQYF.

The V gene is TRBV4-3, the J gene TRBJ2-3; D is undetermined. This CDR3 has 16 residues. Germline assignment: CDR1 LGHNA and CDR2 YSLEER. The V gene lost 4 bases and the J gene lost 0 bases, with 14 bases spanning the gap. CDR3 coding DNA: TGCGCCAGCAGCCTTGGTAGCTCCAGTAGCACAGATACGCAGTATTTT. It is translated as CASSLGSSSSTDTQYF.

This clonotype was detected a few times. The V gene is TRBV20-1, the J gene TRBJ2-3; D gene unclear. V lost 3 bases to trimming and J lost 2 bases, with 6 bases between them. CDR1 DFQATT and CDR2 SNEGSKA come from the germline V gene (reference sequence). This CDR3 region has 12 residues. CDR3 coding DNA: TGCAGTGCTAGGCAGGACACAGATACGCAGTATTTT. Translated: CSARQDTDTQYF.

V and J are TRBV12-3 or TRBV12-4 and TRBJ2-1; 8 nucleotides match TRBD2. V lost 8 bases, J lost 7 bases, and 16 bases stayed unmatched. The CDR3 runs 16 residues. The CDR3 reads CASRSTDGRAKNEQFF. For the CDR3, the DNA is TGTGCCAGCCGCTCAACGGACGGGAGGGCGAAAAATGAGCAGTTCTTC.

This chain links TRBV28 with TRBJ2-3, with unresolved D. This CDR3 region has 12 residues. CDR1 is MDHEN and CDR2 is SYDVKM in the germline V gene. The V gene lost 7 bases and the J gene lost 6 bases, with 11 bases spanning the gap. Written as DNA, the CDR3 is TGTGCCAGCAAACAAGCCTCGGATACGCAGTATTTT. It is translated as CASKQASDTQYF.

The chain has TRBV5-1 and TRBJ2-7; TRBD2 is a possible D gene (6 bases). Trimming cost V 0 bases and J 3 bases, with 7 bases left between them. Germline CDR1 and CDR2: SGHRS and YFSETQ. The CDR3 sequence is 13 residues long. The CDR3 DNA reads TGCGCCAGCAGCTTGGGGGAGGTCTACGAGCAGTACTTC. Protein product: CASSLGEVYEQYF.

The chain combines TRBV11-2 with TRBJ2-1; 7 nucleotides align to TRBD1. The germline CDR1 and CDR2 sequences are SGHAT and FQNNGV. Trimming took 5 bases from V and 4 from J; bases not matched to a gene: 14. CDR3 length equals 17 residues. The chain's CDR3 is CASSPRAVGTAYNEQFF. DNA for the CDR3: TGTGCCAGCAGCCCTAGAGCGGTCGGGACAGCTTACAATGAGCAGTTCTTC. The variable domain in full, with the rest retrieved from reference TRBV11-2 and TRBJ2-1, is EAGVAQSPRYKIIEKRQSVAFWCNPISGHATLYWYQQILGQGPKLLIQFQNNGVVDDSQLPKDRFSAERLKGVDSTLKIQPAKLEDSAVYLCASSPRAVGTAYNEQFFGPGTRLTVL.

The genes are TRBV20-1 and TRBJ2-7, with 7 bases that match TRBD1. The germline V gene has CDR1 DFQATT and CDR2 SNEGSKA (reference sequence). V lost 8 bases to trimming and J lost 3 bases; unmatched junction nucleotides: 7. This CDR3 is built from 12 residues. CDR3 protein: CSYRQGFYEQYF. CDR3 bases: TGCAGTTACCGACAGGGTTTCTACGAGCAGTACTTC.

V is TRBV20-1 and J is TRBJ2-7; D is ambiguous. This CDR3 contains 14 residues. Trimming pared 6 bases from V and 2 bases from J, leaving 17 bases between. Germline V gene data show CDR1 as DFQATT and CDR2 as SNEGSKA (reference sequence). The CDR3 bases are TGCAGTGCGAGGCAGCCCGAAGGGCCCTACGAGCAGTACTTC. It yields the protein CSARQPEGPYEQYF.

In this sample, this clonotype turned up a few times. The chain couples TRBV11-1 to TRBJ1-6; D is uncertain. The germline V gene encodes CDR1 SGHAT and CDR2 FQDESV (reference sequence). The V gene lost 3 bases and the J gene lost 4 bases, with 7 bases spanning the gap. The CDR3 contains 14 residues. CDR3 in amino acids: CASSFGSYNSPLHF. CDR3 DNA: TGTGCCAGCAGCTTCGGGTCTTATAATTCACCCCTCCACTTT.

V usage is TRBV2 and J usage is TRBJ2-3; D is perhaps TRBD2 (5 bases). Germline V gives CDR1 SNHLY, CDR2 FYNNEI. The CDR3 has 14 amino acids. V dropped 8 bases and J dropped 5 bases, with 17 bases sitting between them. The CDR3 DNA follows: TGTGCCAGCTGCGGGCCTCCTCGGGGAGATACGCAGTATTTT. It encodes CASCGPPRGDTQYF.

V usage is TRBV30 and J usage is TRBJ1-1; D is unclear. Germline CDR1 GTSNPN, CDR2 SVGIG (reference sequence). CDR3 size: 13 residues. Deletions cut 0 bases from V and 1 base from J, with 6 bases between. This chain's CDR3 is CAWSVQPNTEAFF. The CDR3 coding sequence is TGTGCCTGGAGTGTACAGCCGAACACTGAAGCTTTCTTT.

The V call is TRBV7-9, the J call TRBJ2-7; no firm D call. Germline lookup yields CDR1 SEHNR and CDR2 FQNEAQ (reference sequence). Trimming removed 0 bases from V and 7 bases from J, with 10 bases in between. CDR3 length: 13 amino acids. The CDR3 DNA reads as TGTGCCAGCAGCTTAGCAACTCGGTCTGAGCAGTACTTC. Translating gives CASSLATRSEQYF.

This clonotype occurred a few times. The chain uses TRBV12-3 or TRBV12-4 and TRBJ2-1, with 11 bases aligning to TRBD2. The CDR3 length is 17 residues. V lost 4 bases and J lost 3; bases outside the gene matches: 8. In DNA, the CDR3 is TGTGCCAGCAGTTACCTCGGTAGCGGGAGGGTCTACAATGAGCAGTTCTTC. Its translation: CASSYLGSGRVYNEQFF.

This clonotype was counted between two and nine times. This rearrangement joins TRBV28 to TRBJ1-5; D gene ambiguous. Deletions cut 5 bases from V and 3 bases from J, with 17 bases between. This CDR3 region has 16 residues. Germline V gives CDR1 MDHEN, CDR2 SYDVKM. The CDR3 sequence: CASSGLGFKDNQPQHF. For the CDR3, the DNA is TGTGCCAGCAGTGGCCTCGGTTTCAAGGACAATCAGCCCCAGCATTTT.